This TCR beta chain was sequenced for a study of T cell responses to AZD1222 COVID-19 vaccine. Broader study findings: Baseline testing showed seropositivity in only six AZD1222 recipients. Reportedly, nearly half of unique spike TCRs recognized epitopes outside B.1.351/B.1.1.7 mutations. White British people made up most donors, females outnumbered males, and clonal diversity was possibly underestimated.

The protocol was immunoSEQ multiplex PCR, while the TCRdb copy is restricted to in-frame clones and leaves out a portion. This sample has about 92,000 clones; about nine tenths occur once, and the top ten carry approximately 10%. Per the germline V gene, CDR1 is SNHLY and CDR2 is FYNNEI. The CDR3 is 12 amino acids. Trimming took 6 bases from V and 7 from J, leaving 9 bases between them. Concerning this clone: The antigen is unknown.

The chain carries TRBV2 and TRBJ2-2; D is ambiguous. Here the sequenced sample was peripheral blood, taken on day 0 of AZD1222 vaccination. The TCR originated in an adult in good health. The CDR3 DNA is TGTGCCAGCAGAGTGAACGGCGGGGAGCTGTTTTTT. As protein: CASRVNGGELFF. Variable domain in full (rest from reference TRBV2 and TRBJ2-2): EPEVTQTPSHQVTQMGQEVILRCVPISNHLYFYWYRQILGQKVEFLVSFYNNEISEKSEIFDDQFSVERPDGSNFTLKIRSTKLEDSAMYFCASRVNGGELFFGEGSRLTVL.